This T cell receptor (beta chain) originates from a study of blood T cell repertoires in COVID-19. Study-wide background: The samples span acute and convalescent COVID-19 from the United States, Italy and Spain. T cells, B-cell-depleted T cells, or PBMCs provided the cDNA or gDNA that served as material.

V was clipped by 6 bases and J by 7 bases, with 21 bases between them. Per the germline V gene, CDR1 is SQVTM and CDR2 is ANQGSEA. The CDR3 extends over 15 amino acids. Study processing details: Amplifying reference gene primers gave estimates of nucleated cell counts. Data came from immunoSEQ multiplex PCR; TCRdb stores just in-frame clones and leaves some out. That table furnishes V, J and clone size, whereas the DNA furnished D and trimming. Among tens of thousands of clones, about 85% were seen once, and the ten largest hold about 3.8%. The rearrangement uses TRBV29-1 and TRBJ1-4, with D tentatively TRBD1 (6 bases). The receptor's source is a man between 60 and 75 years old with acute or convalescent COVID-19. Sequences were obtained from peripheral blood. The CDR3 coding sequence is TGCAGCGTAACAGGGACATCCTATGGGGGTGAAAAACTGTTTTTT. Amino acid sequence: CSVTGTSYGGEKLFF.